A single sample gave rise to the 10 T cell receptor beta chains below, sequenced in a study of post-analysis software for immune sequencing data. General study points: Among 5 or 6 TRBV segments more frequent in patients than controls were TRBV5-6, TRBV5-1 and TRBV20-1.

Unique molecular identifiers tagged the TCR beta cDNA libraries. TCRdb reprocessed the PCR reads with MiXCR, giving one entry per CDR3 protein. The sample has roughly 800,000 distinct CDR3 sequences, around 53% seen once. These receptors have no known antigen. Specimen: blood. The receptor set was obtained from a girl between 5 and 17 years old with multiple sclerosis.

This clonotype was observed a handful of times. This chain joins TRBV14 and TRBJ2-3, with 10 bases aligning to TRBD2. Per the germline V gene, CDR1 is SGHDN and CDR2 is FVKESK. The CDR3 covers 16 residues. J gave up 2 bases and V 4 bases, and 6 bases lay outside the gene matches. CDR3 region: CASSLLAGGNTDTQYF. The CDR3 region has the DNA TGTGCCAGCAGCCTTTTAGCGGGGGGCAACACAGATACGCAGTATTTT.

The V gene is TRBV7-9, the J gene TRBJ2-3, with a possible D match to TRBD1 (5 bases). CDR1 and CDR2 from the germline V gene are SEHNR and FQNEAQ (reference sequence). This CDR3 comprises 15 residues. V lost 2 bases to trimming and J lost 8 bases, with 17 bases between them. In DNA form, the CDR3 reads TGTGCCAGCAGCTTACTAACAGGTTTAATAGTTACGCAGTATTTT. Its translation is CASSLLTGLIVTQYF.

CDR3 nucleotide sequence: TGTGCCAGCAGCGTGCCCGGGGGTGAGCAGTTCTTC. It yields the protein CASSVPGGEQFF. The chain joins TRBV7-8 to TRBJ2-1, with D perhaps matching TRBD2 (6 bases). Trimming stripped 5 bases from V and 9 bases from J, with 11 bases between. CDR1 is SGHVS, CDR2 FQNEAQ, per germline. The CDR3 runs 12 residues.

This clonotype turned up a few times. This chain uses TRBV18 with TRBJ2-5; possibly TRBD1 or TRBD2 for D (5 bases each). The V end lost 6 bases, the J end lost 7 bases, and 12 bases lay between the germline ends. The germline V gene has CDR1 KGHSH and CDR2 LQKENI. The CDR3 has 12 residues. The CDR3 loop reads CASSEARGTQYF. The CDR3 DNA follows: TGTGCCAGCTCGGAAGCGAGGGGGACCCAGTACTTC.

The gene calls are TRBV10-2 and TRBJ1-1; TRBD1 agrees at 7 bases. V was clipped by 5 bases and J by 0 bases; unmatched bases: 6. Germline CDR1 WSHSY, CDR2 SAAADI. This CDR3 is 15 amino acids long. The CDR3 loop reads CASSRQGPMNTEAFF. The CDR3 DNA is TGCGCCAGCAGTAGACAGGGTCCCATGAACACTGAAGCTTTCTTT.

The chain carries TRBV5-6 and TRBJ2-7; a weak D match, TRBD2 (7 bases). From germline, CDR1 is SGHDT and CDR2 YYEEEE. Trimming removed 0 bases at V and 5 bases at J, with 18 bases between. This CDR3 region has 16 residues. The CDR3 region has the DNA TGTGCCAGCAGCTTGGCGGGGGCGGGAGTTTCCCACGAGCAGTACTTC. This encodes CASSLAGAGVSHEQYF.

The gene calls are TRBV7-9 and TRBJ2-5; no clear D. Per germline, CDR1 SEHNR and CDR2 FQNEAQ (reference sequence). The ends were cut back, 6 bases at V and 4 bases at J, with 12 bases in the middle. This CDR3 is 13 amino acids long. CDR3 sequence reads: CASSFPSTETQYF. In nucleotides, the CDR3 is TGTGCCAGCAGTTTCCCCTCAACAGAGACCCAGTACTTC. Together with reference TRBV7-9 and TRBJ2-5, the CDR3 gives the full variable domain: DTGVSQNPRHKITKRGQNVTFRCDPISEHNRLYWYRQTLGQGPEFLTYFQNEAQLEKSRLLSDRFSAERPKGSFSTLEIQRTEQGDSAMYLCASSFPSTETQYFGPGTRLLVL.

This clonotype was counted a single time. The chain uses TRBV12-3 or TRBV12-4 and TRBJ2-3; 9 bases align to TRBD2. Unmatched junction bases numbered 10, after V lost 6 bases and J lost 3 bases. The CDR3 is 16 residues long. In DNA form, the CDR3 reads TGTGCCAGCAGCCCAAACCTAGCGGGGTGGACAGATACGCAGTATTTT. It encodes CASSPNLAGWTDTQYF.

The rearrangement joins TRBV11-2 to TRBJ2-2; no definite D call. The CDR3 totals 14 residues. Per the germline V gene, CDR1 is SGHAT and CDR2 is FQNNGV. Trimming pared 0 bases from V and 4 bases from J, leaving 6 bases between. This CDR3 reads CASSLEFPTGELFF. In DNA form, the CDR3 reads TGTGCCAGCAGCTTAGAATTCCCCACCGGGGAGCTGTTTTTT.

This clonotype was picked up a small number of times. Here the CDR3 reads CASSLIEKLFF. CDR3 sequence (DNA): TGTGCCAGCAGTTTGATTGAAAAACTGTTTTTT. The chain carries TRBV12-3 or TRBV12-4 and TRBJ1-4; no firm D call. CDR3 length: 11 residues. Trimming shortened V by 3 bases and J by 7 bases, and 3 bases separated the two germline ends.